The rows below give T cell receptor beta chains drawn from one sample of a study of CD8+CD57+ T cells in acquired aplastic anemia. One entry per CDR3 protein, called by TCRdb with MiXCR from the reads. The sample has about 160,000 distinct CDR3 sequences, 40% to 55% seen once. Sequenced: sorted CD4+, CD8+, or CD8+CD57+ T cells (not recorded which) from PBMCs. The receptors shown here come from a human donor with aplastic anemia. CDR3s include the opening cysteine and the closing phenylalanine or tryptophan.

TRBV7-2 CASSPWDSTNYGYTF
TRBV7-7 CASSLEAF
TRBV7-9 CASRFGSPYEQYF
TRBV2 CATSLNSGVGYEQYF
TRBV19 CASSSRGPADNEQFF
TRBV24-1 CATSAINRAYNEQFF
TRBV11-2 CASSSRSTAPNTEAFF
TRBV4-2 CASSQDWPGNYGYTF
TRBV10-1 CASSGRGSGDEKLFF
TRBV6-1 CASSWLVTVDYGYTF
TRBV20-1 CSAAGGYGYTF
TRBV5-1 CASSLESGTDSPLHF
TRBV7-2 CASSLGTPVSGNTIYF
TRBV5-6 CASSLEGLSNSPLHF
TRBV5-1 CASSSADGGGYEQYF
TRBV16 CASSPTLNTEAFF
TRBV12-3/TRBV12-4 CASRPGTGSNQPQHF
TRBV7-9 CASSLAGAVYNEQFF
TRBV20-1 CSEDIGGRRTEAFF
TRBV6-2/TRBV6-3 CASSLGDREASPLHF
TRBV15 CATSRGGLNTEAFF
TRBV10-3 CAISESATANSPEHF
TRBV6-1 CASSPGLPPRNGQFF
TRBV19 CASSTLRENTEAFF
TRBV12-3/TRBV12-4 CASSFRDRATNGYTF
TRBV7-9 CASTKLGTEAFF
TRBV7-2 CASSLDSPLHF
TRBV20-1 CSAPGGGQGALHGYTF
TRBV6-2/TRBV6-3 CASRPGTGGSEAFF
TRBV29-1 CSVEGQGAYYGYTF
TRBV4-2 CASSRRQGADTQYF
TRBV6-1 CASTGGPYEQYF
TRBV12-3/TRBV12-4 CASVNRGGSNQPQHF
TRBV4-3 CASSQEGPPTGELFF
TRBV20-1 CSARGPGQDNQPQHF
TRBV7-9 CASSYWTETGELFF
TRBV27 CASSVGGQFYEQYF
TRBV19 CASSIEGGRQYF
TRBV2 CASRLGSHGCTF
TRBV15 CATSRDRGKNIQYF
TRBV24-1 CATSVDDGEQYF
TRBV2 CASRLQEKLFF
TRBV4-3 CASSLMGTSGGMGETQYF
TRBV10-3 CAISESGTADTQYF
TRBV19 CASSPGQGGAMMETQYF
TRBV20-1 CSAGDSFGNTIYF
TRBV4-3 CASSQDGGLAGQQETQYF
TRBV19 CASSSGGAGTDTQYF
TRBV24-1 CATSDRTLSGDTQYF
TRBV10-3 CASMRNTGGPPLHF
TRBV25-1 CASSPPGQGTDTQYF
TRBV25-1 CASSQVNRAEQYF
TRBV29-1 CSVDGPTFRNGYTF
TRBV2 CASSEGGYYGYTF
TRBV7-8 CASSQRTGGRDQETQYF
TRBV6-5 CASSYSMAAQGETQYF
TRBV27 CASSLRTQGQPQHF